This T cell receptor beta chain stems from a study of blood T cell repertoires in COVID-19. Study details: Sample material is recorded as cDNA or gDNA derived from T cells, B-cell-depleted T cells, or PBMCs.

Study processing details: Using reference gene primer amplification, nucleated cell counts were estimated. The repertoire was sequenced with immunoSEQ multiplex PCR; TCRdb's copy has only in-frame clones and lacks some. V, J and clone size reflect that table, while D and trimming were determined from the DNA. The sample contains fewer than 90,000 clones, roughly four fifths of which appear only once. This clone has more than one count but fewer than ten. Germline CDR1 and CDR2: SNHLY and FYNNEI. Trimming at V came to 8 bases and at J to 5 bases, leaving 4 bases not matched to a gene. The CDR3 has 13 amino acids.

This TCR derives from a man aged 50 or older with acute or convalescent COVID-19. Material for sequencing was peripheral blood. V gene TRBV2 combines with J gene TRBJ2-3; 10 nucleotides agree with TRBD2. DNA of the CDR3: TGTGCCAGCCCAGCGGGGGGGGGAGATACGCAGTATTTT. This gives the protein CASPAGGGDTQYF.